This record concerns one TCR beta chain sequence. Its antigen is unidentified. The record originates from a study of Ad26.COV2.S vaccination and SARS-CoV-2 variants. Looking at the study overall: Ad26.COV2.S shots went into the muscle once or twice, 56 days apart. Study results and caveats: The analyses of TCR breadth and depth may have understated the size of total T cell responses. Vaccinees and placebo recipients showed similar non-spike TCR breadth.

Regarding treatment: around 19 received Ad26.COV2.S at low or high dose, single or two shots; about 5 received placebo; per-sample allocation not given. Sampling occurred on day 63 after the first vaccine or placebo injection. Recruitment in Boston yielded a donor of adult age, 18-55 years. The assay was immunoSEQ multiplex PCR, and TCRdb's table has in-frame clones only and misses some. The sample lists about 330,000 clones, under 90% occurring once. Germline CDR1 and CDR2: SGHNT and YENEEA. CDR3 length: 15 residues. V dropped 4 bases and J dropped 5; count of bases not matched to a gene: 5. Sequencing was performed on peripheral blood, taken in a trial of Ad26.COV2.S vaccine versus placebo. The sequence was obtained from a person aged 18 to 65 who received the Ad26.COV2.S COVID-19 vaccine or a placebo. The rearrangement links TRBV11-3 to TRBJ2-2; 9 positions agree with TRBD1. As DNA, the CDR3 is TGTGCCAGCAGCTGGGGACAGGGTACGACCGGGGAGCTGTTTTTT. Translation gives CASSWGQGTTGELFF.